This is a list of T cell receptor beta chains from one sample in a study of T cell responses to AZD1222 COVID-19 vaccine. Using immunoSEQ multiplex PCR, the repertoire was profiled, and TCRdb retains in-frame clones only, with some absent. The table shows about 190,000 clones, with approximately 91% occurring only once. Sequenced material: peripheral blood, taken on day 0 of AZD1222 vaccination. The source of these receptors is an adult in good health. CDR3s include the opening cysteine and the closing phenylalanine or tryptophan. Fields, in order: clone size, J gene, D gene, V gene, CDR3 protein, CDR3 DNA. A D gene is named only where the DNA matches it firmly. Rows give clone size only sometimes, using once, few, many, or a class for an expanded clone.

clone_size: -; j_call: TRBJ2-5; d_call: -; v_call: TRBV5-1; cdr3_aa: CASSLGTLQIETQYF; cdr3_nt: TGCGCCAGCAGCTTGGGCACCCTGCAAATCGAGACCCAGTACTTC
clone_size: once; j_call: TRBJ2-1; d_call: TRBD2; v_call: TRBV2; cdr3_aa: CASPGTSGNGVDEQFF; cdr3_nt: TGTGCCAGCCCGGGGACTAGCGGGAACGGGGTGGATGAGCAGTTCTTC
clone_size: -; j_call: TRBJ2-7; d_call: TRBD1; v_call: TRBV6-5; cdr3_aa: CASSYGERQGYEQYF; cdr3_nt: TGTGCCAGCAGTTACGGGGAACGACAGGGCTACGAGCAGTACTTC
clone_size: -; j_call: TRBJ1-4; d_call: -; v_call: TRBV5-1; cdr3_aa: CASSSGWDTTNEKLFF; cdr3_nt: TGCGCCAGCAGCTCTGGGTGGGATACAACTAATGAAAAACTGTTTTTT
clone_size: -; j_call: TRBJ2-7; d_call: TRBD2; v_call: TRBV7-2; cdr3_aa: CASSLRSGNGEQYF; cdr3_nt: TGTGCCAGCAGCTTGAGGAGCGGGAACGGCGAGCAGTACTTC
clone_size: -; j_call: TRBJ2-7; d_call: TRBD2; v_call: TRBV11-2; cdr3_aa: CASSLGLAGVYEQYF; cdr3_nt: TGTGCCAGCAGCTTAGGACTAGCGGGAGTCTACGAGCAGTACTTC
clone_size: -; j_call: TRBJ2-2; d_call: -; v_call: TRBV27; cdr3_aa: CASSRGANTGELFF; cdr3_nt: TGTGCCAGCAGTAGGGGGGCGAACACCGGGGAGCTGTTTTTT
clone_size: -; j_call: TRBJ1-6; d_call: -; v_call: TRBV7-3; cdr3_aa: CASSLLGVNNSPLHF; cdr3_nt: TGTGCCAGCAGCTTATTAGGGGTAAATAATTCACCCCTCCACTTT
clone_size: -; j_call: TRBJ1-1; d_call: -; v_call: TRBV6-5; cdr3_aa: CASSRALNTEAFF; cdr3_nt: TGTGCCAGCAGTCGGGCCCTGAACACTGAAGCTTTCTTT
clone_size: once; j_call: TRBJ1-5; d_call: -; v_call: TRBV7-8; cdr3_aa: CASSLEQGSQPQHF; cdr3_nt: TGTGCCAGCAGCTTAGAACAGGGATCTCAGCCCCAGCATTTT
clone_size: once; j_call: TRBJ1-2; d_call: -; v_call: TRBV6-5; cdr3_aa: CASNYGSGDGYTF; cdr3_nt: TGTGCCAGCAACTACGGGAGTGGGGATGGCTACACCTTC
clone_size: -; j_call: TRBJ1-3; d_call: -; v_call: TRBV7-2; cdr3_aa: CASSLDSARAGGNTIYF; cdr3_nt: TGTGCCAGCAGCTTAGATTCTGCCAGGGCGGGAGGAAACACCATATATTTT